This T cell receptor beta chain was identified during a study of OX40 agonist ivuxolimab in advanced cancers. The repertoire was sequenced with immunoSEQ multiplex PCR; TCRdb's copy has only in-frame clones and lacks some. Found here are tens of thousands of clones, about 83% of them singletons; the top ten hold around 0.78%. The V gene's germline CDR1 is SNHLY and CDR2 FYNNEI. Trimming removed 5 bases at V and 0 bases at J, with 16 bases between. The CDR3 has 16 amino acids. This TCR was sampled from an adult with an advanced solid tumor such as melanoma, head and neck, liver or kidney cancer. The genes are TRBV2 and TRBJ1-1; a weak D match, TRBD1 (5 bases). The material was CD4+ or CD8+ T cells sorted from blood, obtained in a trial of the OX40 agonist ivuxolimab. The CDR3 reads CASSTGVAAMNTEAFF. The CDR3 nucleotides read TGTGCCAGCAGTACGGGGGTAGCAGCCATGAACACTGAAGCTTTCTTT. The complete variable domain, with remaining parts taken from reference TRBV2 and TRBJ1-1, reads EPEVTQTPSHQVTQMGQEVILRCVPISNHLYFYWYRQILGQKVEFLVSFYNNEISEKSEIFDDQFSVERPDGSNFTLKIRSTKLEDSAMYFCASSTGVAAMNTEAFFGQGTRLTVV.